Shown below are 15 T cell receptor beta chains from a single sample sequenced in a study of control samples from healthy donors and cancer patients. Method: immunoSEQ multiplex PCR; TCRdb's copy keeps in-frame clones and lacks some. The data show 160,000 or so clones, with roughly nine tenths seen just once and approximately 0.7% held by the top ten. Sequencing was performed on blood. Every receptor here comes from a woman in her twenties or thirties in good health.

The CDR3 protein is CASSQDPLQRTNTGELFF. CDR3 bases: TGCGCCAGCAGCCAAGATCCCCTCCAGCGAACGAACACCGGGGAGCTGTTTTTT. The genes are TRBV4-1 and TRBJ2-2; no firm D call. The CDR3 runs to 18 residues. V lost 0 bases and J lost 0, with 14 bases in between. Germline V gives CDR1 MGHRA, CDR2 YSYEKL.

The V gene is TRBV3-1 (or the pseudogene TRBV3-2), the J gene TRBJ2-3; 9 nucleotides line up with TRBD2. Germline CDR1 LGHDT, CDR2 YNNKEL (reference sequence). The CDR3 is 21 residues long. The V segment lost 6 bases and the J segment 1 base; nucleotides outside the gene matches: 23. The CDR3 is CASRLVLLAGELGWGTDTQYF. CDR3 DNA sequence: TGTGCCAGCAGACTCGTCCTTTTAGCGGGAGAGTTAGGGTGGGGCACAGATACGCAGTATTTT.

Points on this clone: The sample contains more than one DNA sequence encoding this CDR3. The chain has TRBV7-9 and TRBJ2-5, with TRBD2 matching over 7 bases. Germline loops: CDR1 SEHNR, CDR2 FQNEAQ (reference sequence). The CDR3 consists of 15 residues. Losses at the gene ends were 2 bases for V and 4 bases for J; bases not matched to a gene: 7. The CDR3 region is CASSLRLAGGETQYF. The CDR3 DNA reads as TGTGCCAGCAGCTTAAGACTAGCTGGGGGAGAGACCCAGTACTTC.

The CDR3, as DNA: TGTGCCACCAGCAGAGAGGAGACAGGGACTGAAGCTTTCTTT. Translating gives CATSREETGTEAFF. The chain couples TRBV15 to TRBJ1-1, with 7 positions matching TRBD1. J was trimmed by 5 bases and V by 0 bases; bases with no gene match: 3. Looked up from germline, CDR1 is LNHNV and CDR2 is YYDKDF (reference sequence). This CDR3 contains 14 residues.

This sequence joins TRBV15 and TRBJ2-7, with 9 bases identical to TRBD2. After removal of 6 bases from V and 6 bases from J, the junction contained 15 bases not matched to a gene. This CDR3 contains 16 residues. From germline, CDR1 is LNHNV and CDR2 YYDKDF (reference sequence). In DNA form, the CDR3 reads TGTGCCACCAGTACCGGCGACAGGCGGGGGGGAGGCGAGCAGTACTTC. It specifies CATSTGDRRGGGEQYF.

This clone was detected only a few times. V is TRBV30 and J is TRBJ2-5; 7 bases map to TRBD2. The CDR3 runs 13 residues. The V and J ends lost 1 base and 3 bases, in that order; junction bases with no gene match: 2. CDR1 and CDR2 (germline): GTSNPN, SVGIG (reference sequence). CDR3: CAWSAGLKETQYF. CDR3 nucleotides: TGTGCCTGGAGTGCGGGACTAAAAGAGACCCAGTACTTC.

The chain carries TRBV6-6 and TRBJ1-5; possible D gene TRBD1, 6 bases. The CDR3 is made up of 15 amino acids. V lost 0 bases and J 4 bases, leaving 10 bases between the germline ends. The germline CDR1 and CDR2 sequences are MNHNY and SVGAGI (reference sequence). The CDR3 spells CASSYSIGGNQPQHF. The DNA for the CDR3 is TGTGCCAGCAGTTACTCGATAGGGGGAAATCAGCCCCAGCATTTT.

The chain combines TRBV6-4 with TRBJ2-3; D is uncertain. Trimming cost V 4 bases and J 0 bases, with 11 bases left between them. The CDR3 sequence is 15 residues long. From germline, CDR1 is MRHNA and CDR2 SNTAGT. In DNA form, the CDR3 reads TGTGCCAGCAGTGTGGGCGAGACTAGCACAGATACGCAGTATTTT. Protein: CASSVGETSTDTQYF.

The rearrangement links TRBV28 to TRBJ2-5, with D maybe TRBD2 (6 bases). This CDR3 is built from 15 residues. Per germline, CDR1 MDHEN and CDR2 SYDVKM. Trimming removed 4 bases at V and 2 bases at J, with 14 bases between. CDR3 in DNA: TGTGCCAGCAGTTATGGCGGGATAGGGCAAGAGACCCAGTACTTC. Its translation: CASSYGGIGQETQYF. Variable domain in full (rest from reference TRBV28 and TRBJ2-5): DVKVTQSSRYLVKRTGEKVFLECVQDMDHENMFWYRQDPGLGLRLIYFSYDVKMKEKGDIPEGYSVSREKKERFSLILESASTNQTSMYLCASSYGGIGQETQYFGPGTRLLVL.

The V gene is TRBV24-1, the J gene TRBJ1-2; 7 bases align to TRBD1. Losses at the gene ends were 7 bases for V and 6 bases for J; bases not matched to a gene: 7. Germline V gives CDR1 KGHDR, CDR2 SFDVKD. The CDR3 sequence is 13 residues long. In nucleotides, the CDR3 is TGTGCCACCAGGGGGACAGTAGTTGATGGCTACACCTTC. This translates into CATRGTVVDGYTF.

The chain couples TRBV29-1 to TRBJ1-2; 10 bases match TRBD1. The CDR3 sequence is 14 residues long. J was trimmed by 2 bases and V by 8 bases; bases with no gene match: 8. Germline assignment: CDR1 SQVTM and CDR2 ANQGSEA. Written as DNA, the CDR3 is TGCAGCACAAATCCGGGACAGGGGAACTATGGCTACACCTTC. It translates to CSTNPGQGNYGYTF. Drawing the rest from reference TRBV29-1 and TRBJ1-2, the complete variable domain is SAVISQKPSRDICQRGTSLTIQCQVDSQVTMMFWYRQQPGQSLTLIATANQGSEATYESGFVIDKFPISRPNLTFSTLTVSNMSPEDSSIYLCSTNPGQGNYGYTFGSGTRLTVV.

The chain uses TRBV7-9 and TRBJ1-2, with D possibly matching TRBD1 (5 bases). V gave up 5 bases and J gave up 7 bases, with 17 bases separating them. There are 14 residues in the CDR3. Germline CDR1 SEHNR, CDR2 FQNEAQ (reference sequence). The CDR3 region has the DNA TGTGCCAGCAGCCGAGGGGAAGGACTTCGTGGCTACACCTTC. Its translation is CASSRGEGLRGYTF.

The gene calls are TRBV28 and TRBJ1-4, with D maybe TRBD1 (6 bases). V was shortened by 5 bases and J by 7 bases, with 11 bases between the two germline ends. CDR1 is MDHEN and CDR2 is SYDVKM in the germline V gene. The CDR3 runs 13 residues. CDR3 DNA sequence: TGTGCCAGCAGTCTCGGAGGGGGTGAAAAACTGTTTTTT. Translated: CASSLGGGEKLFF.

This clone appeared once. This CDR3 is CASSWQGDTGELFF. The CDR3 DNA reads TGTGCCAGCAGTTGGCAGGGGGACACCGGGGAGCTGTTTTTT. The V and J genes are TRBV6-2 or TRBV6-3 and TRBJ2-2, with 7 positions matching TRBD1. The length of the CDR3 is 14 residues. Trimming at V came to 4 bases and at J to 3 bases, leaving 2 bases not matched to a gene. Germline V gene data show CDR1 as MNHEY and CDR2 as SVGEGT.

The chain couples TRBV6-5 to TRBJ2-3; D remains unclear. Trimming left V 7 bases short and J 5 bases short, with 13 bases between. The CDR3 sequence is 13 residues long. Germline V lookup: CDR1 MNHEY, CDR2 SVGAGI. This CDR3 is CASNRAARDTQYF. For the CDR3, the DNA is TGTGCCAGCAATCGGGCGGCTAGAGATACGCAGTATTTT.